Below are 4 T cell receptor beta chains sequenced from a single sample in a study of blood T cell repertoires in COVID-19. Sequencing was performed with immunoSEQ multiplex PCR; in TCRdb, only in-frame clones are kept and a portion is missing. Of about 230,000 clones listed, about 86% are singletons. Specimen: PBMCs or T cells enriched from blood (not recorded which). The receptors were gathered from a woman in her fifties or sixties in a cohort exposed to, infected with or recovered from COVID-19 (not recorded which).

The CDR3, as DNA: TGTGCCAGCAGCTTCACTAGCGGGGGGGTTCGTACCGGGGAGCTGTTTTTT. This codes for CASSFTSGGVRTGELFF. The J gene is TRBJ2-2, the V gene TRBV5-5; 13 bases align to TRBD2. The CDR3 runs 17 residues. The germline V gene has CDR1 SGHKS and CDR2 YYEKEE (reference sequence). Germline trimming cut 2 bases from V and 5 bases from J; bases unmatched to any gene: 6.

DNA for the CDR3: TGTGCCAGCAGTTTAACGGGTAACGGCTACACCTTC. It specifies CASSLTGNGYTF. This chain links TRBV28 with TRBJ1-2; D uncertain. The ends were cut back, 2 bases at V and 8 bases at J, with 9 bases in the middle. Germline CDR1 and CDR2: MDHEN and SYDVKM. The CDR3 runs to 12 residues.

The chain is built from TRBV7-3 and TRBJ1-5; 7 nucleotides agree with TRBD1. V was clipped by 4 bases and J by 0 bases; unmatched bases: 12. CDR1 and CDR2 from the germline V gene are SGHTA and FQGTGA. The CDR3 is 18 residues long. The CDR3 sequence: CASSSLRARGASNQPQHF. CDR3 nucleotide sequence: TGTGCCAGCAGCTCATTAAGGGCCAGGGGGGCTAGCAATCAGCCCCAGCATTTT. Full variable domain (missing parts from reference TRBV7-3 and TRBJ1-5): GAGVSQTPSNKVTEKGKYVELRCDPISGHTALYWYRQSLGQGPEFLIYFQGTGAADDSGLPNDRFFAVRPEGSVSTLKIQRTERGDSAVYLCASSSLRARGASNQPQHFGDGTRLSIL.

V and J are TRBV7-2 and TRBJ2-7; perhaps TRBD1 as D (5 bases). The V and J ends lost 5 bases and 3 bases respectively, with 11 bases between them. CDR3 length equals 13 residues. CDR1 and CDR2 from the germline V gene are SGHTA and FQGNSA. The CDR3 DNA is TGTGCCAGCAGCAGACCCAGGGTCTACGAGCAGTACTTC. This gives the protein CASSRPRVYEQYF. The full variable domain, completed using reference TRBV7-2 and TRBJ2-7, is GAGVSQSPSNKVTEKGKDVELRCDPISGHTALYWYRQSLGQGLEFLIYFQGNSAPDKSGLPSDRFSAERTGGSVSTLTIQRTQQEDSAVYLCASSRPRVYEQYFGPGTRLTVT.